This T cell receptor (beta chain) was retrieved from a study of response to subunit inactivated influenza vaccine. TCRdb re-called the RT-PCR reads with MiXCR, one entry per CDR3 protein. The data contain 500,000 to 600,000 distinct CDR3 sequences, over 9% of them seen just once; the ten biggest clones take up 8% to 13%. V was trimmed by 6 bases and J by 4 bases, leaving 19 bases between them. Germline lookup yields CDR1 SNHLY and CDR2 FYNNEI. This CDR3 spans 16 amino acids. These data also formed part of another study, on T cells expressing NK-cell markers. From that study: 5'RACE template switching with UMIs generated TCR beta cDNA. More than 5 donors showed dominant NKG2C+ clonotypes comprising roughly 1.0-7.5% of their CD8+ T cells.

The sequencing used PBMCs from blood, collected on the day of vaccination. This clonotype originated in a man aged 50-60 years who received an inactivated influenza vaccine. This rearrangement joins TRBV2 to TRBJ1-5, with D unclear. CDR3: CASREILRQPNQPQHF. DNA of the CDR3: TGTGCCAGCAGGGAGATTCTGAGGCAGCCTAATCAGCCCCAGCATTTT.